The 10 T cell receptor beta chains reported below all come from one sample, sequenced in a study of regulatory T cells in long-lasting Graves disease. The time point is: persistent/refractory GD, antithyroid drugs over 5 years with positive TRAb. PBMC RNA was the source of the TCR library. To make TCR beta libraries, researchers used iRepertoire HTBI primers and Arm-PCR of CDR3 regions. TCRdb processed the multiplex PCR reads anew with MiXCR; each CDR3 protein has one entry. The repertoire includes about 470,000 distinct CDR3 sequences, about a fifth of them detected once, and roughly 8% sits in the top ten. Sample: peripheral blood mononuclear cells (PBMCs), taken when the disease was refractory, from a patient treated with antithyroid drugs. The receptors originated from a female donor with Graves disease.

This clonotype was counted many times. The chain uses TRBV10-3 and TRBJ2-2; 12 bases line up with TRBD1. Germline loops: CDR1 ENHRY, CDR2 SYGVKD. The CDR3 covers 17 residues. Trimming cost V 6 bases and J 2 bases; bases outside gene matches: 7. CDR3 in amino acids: CAIRPGQGAPNTGELFF. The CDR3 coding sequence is TGTGCCATCAGGCCGGGACAGGGGGCGCCCAACACCGGGGAGCTGTTTTTT.

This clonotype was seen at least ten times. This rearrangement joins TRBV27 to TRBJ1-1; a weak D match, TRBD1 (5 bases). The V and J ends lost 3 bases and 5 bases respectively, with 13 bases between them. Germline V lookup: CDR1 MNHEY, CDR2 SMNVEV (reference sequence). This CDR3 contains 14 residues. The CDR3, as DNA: TGTGCCAGCAGTTTGGGGGGAGTTTATACTGAAGCTTTCTTT. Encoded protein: CASSLGGVYTEAFF.

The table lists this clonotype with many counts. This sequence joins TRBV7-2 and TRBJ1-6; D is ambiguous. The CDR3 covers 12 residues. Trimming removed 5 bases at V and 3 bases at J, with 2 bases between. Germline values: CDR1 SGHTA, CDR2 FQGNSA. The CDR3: CASSGYNSPLHF. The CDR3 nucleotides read TGTGCCAGCAGCGGCTATAATTCACCCCTCCACTTT.

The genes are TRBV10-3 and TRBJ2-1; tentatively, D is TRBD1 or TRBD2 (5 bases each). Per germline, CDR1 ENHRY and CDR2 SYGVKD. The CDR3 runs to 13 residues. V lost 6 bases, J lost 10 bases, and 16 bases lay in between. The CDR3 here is CAISSVRDHEQFF. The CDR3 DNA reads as TGTGCCATCAGCTCGGTCAGGGACCACGAGCAGTTCTTC.

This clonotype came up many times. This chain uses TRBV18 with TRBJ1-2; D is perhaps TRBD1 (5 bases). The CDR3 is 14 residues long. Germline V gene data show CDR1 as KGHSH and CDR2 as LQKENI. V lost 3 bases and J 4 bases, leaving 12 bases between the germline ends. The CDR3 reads CASSPKTGVYGYTF. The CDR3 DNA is TGTGCCAGCTCACCGAAAACAGGAGTCTATGGCTACACCTTC.

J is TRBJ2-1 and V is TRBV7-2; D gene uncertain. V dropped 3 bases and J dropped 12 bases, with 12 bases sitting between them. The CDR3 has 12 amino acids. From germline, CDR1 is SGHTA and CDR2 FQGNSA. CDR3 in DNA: TGTGCCAGCAGCTTCGCCCTTCTTGGGCAGTTCTTC. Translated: CASSFALLGQFF.

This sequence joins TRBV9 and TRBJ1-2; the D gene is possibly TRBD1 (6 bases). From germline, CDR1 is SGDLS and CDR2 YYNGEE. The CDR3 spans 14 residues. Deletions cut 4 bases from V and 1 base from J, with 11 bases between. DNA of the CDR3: TGTGCCAGCAGCCGGGGGGGCTATAACTATGGCTACACCTTC. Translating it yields CASSRGGYNYGYTF.

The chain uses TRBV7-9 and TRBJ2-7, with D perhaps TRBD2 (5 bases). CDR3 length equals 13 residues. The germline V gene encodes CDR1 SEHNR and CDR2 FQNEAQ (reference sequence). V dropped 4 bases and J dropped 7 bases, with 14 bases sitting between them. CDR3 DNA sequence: TGTGCCAGCAGCTCGCAACCTTCGGGGGAGCAGTACTTC. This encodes CASSSQPSGEQYF.

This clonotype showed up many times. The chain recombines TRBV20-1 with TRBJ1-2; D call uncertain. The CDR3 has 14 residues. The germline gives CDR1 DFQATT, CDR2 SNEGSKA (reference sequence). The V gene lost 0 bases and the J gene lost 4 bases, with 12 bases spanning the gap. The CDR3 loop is CSARDHEYTYGYTF. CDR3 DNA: TGCAGTGCTAGAGATCACGAGTATACCTATGGCTACACCTTC.

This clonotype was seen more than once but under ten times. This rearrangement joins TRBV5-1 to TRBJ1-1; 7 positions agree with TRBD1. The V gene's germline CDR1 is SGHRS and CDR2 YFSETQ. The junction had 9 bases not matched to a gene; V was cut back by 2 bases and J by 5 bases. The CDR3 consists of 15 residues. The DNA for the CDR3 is TGCGCCAGCAGCTTTGGAGACAGGGCTGGAACTGAAGCTTTCTTT. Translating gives CASSFGDRAGTEAFF. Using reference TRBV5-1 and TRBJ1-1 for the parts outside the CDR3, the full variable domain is KAGVTQTPRYLIKTRGQQVTLSCSPISGHRSVSWYQQTPGQGLQFLFEYFSETQRNKGNFPGRFSGRQFSNSRSEMNVSTLELGDSALYLCASSFGDRAGTEAFFGQGTRLTVV.